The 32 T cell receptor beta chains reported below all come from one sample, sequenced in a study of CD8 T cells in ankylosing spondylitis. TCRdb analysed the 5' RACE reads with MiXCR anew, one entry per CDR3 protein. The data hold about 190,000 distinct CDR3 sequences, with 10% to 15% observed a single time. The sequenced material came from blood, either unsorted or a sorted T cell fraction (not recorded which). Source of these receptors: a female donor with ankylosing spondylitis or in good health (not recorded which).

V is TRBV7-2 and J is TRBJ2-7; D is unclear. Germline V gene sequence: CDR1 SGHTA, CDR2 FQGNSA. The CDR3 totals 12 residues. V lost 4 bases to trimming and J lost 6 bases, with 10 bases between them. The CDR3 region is CASSSLEPEQYF. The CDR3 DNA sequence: TGTGCCAGCAGCTCTCTAGAACCCGAGCAGTACTTC.

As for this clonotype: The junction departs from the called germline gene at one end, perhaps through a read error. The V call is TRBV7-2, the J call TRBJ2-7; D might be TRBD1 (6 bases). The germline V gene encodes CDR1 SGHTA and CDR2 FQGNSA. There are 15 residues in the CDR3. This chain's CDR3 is CANSLGGQLPYEQYF. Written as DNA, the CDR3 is TGTGCCAACAGCTTAGGGGGACAACTCCCCTACGAGCAGTACTTC.

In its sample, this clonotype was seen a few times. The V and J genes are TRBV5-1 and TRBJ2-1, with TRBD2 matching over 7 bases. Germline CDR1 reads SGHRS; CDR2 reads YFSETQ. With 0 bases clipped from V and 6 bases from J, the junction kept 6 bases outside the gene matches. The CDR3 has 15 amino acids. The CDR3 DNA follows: TGCGCCAGCAGCTTGGACAGCGGGATGGGCAATGAGCAGTTCTTC. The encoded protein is CASSLDSGMGNEQFF.

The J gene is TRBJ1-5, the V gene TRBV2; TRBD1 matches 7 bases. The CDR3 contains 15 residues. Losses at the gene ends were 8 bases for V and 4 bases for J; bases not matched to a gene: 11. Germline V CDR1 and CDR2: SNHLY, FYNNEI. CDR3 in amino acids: CASSDRPGGNQPQHF. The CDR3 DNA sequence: TGTGCCAGCTCAGATCGCCCAGGGGGAAATCAGCCCCAGCATTTT. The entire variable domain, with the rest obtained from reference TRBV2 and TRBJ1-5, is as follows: EPEVTQTPSHQVTQMGQEVILRCVPISNHLYFYWYRQILGQKVEFLVSFYNNEISEKSEIFDDQFSVERPDGSNFTLKIRSTKLEDSAMYFCASSDRPGGNQPQHFGDGTRLSIL.

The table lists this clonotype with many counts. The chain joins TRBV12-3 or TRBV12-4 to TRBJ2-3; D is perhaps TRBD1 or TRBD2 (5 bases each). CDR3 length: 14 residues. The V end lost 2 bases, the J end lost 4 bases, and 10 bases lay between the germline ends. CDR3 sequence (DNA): TGTGCCAGCAGTTTAAACGGGGCCTCAGATACGCAGTATTTT. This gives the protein CASSLNGASDTQYF.

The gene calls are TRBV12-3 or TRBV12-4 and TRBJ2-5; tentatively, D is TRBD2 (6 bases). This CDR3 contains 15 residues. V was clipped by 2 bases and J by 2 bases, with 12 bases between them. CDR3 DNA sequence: TGTGCCAGCAGTTTAAGGGGTAGCGGACAAGAGACCCAGTACTTC. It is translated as CASSLRGSGQETQYF.

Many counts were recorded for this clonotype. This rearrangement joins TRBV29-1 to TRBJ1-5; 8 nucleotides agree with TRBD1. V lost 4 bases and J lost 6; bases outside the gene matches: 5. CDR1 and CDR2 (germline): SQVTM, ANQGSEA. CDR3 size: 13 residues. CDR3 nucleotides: TGCAGCGTTGGACAGGGGATCGCTCAGCCCCAGCATTTT. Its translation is CSVGQGIAQPQHF. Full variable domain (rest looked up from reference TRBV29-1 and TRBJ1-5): SAVISQKPSRDICQRGTSLTIQCQVDSQVTMMFWYRQQPGQSLTLIATANQGSEATYESGFVIDKFPISRPNLTFSTLTVSNMSPEDSSIYLCSVGQGIAQPQHFGDGTRLSIL.

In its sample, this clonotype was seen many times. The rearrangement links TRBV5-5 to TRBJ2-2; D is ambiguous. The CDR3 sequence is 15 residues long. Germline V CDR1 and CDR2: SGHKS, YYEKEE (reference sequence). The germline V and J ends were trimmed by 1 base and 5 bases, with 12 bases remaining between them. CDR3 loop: CASSLFGISTGELFF. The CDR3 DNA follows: TGTGCCAGCAGCTTGTTCGGCATTTCGACCGGGGAGCTGTTTTTT.

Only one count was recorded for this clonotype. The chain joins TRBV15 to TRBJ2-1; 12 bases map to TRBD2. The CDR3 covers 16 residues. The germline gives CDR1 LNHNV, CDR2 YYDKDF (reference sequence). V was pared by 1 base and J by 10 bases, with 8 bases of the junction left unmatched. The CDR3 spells CATSRGGGLAGREQFF. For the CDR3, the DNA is TGTGCCACCAGCAGAGGAGGGGGACTAGCGGGCCGGGAGCAGTTCTTC.

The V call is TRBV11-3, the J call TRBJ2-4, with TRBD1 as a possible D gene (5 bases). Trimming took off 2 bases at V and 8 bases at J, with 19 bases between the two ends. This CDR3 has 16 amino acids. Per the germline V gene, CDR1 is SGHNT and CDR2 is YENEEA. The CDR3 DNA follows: TGTGCCAGCAGCTTAATTGGGTCGGTGGGCAGGGACATTCAGTACTTC. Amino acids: CASSLIGSVGRDIQYF.

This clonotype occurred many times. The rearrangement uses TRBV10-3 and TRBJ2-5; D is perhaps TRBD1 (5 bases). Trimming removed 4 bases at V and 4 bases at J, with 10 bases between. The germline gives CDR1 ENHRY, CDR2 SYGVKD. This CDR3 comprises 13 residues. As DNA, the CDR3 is TGTGCCATCAGTGGCAGGGTTCGAGAGACCCAGTACTTC. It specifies CAISGRVRETQYF.

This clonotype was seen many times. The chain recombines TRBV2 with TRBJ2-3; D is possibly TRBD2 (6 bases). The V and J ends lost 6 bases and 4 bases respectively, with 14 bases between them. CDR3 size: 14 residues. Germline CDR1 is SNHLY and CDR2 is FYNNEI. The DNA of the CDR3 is TGTGCCAGCAGAACGGGAGTATCCGCAGATACGCAGTATTTT. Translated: CASRTGVSADTQYF.

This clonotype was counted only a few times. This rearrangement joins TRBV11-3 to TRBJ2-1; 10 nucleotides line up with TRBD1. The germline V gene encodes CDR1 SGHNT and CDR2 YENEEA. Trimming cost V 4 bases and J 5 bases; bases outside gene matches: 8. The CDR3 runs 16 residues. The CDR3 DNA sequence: TGTGCCAGCAGCTCCGGGACAGGGGTGGGTGACAATGAGCAGTTCTTC. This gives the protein CASSSGTGVGDNEQFF. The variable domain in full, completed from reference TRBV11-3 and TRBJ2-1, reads EAGVVQSPRYKIIEKKQPVAFWCNPISGHNTLYWYLQNLGQGPELLIRYENEEAVDDSQLPKDRFSAERLKGVDSTLKIQPAELGDSAVYLCASSSGTGVGDNEQFFGPGTRLTVL.

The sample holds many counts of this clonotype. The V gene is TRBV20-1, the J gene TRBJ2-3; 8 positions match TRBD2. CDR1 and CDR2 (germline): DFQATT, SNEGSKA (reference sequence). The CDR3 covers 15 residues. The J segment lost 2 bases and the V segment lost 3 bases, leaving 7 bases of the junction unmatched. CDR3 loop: CSASEIAGYTDTQYF. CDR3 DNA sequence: TGCAGTGCTAGCGAAATAGCGGGATACACAGATACGCAGTATTTT.

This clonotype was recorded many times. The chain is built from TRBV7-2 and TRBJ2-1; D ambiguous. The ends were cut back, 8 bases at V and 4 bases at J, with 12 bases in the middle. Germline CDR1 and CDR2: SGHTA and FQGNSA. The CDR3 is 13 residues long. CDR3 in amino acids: CASSYPSYNEQFF. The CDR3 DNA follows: TGTGCCAGCTCCTACCCAAGTTACAATGAGCAGTTCTTC.

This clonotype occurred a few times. The CDR3 DNA sequence: TGTGCCAGCAGCCAAGACCTAGCGGGAGGGTGGCATGAGCAGTTCTTC. Protein product: CASSQDLAGGWHEQFF. This chain uses TRBV3-1 with TRBJ2-1; TRBD2 matches at 12 bases. CDR3 length: 16 residues. Per germline, CDR1 LGHDT and CDR2 YNNKEL (reference sequence). Unmatched junction bases numbered 5, after V lost 0 bases and J lost 8 bases.

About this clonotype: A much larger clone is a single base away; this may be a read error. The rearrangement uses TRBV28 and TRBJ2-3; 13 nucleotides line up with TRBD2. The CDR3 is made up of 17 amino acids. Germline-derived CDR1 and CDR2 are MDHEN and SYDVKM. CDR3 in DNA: TGTACCAGCAGTTTAGGACTAGCGGGAGATAGCACAGATACGCAGTATTTT. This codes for CTSSLGLAGDSTDTQYF.

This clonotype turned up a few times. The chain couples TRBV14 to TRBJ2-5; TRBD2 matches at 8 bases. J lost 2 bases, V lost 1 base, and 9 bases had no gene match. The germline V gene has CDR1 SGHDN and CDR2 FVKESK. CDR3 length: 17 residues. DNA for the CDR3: TGTGCCAGCAGCCAAGTCGCGCGGGAGGTGGATCAAGAGACCCAGTACTTC. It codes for CASSQVAREVDQETQYF.

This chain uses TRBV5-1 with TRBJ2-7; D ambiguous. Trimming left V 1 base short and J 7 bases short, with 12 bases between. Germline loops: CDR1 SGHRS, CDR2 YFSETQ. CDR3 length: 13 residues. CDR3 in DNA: TGCGCCAGCAGCTTGTCGGCTAGGGAAGAGCAGTACTTC. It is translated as CASSLSAREEQYF.

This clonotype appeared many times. CDR3 residues: CASSQEGGSKNIQYF. CDR3 coding DNA: TGTGCCAGCAGCCAAGAAGGGGGCTCCAAAAACATTCAGTACTTC. The chain has TRBV4-2 and TRBJ2-4; 7 positions agree with TRBD1. CDR3 size: 15 residues. CDR1 LGHNA and CDR2 YNFKEQ come from the germline V gene. Germline trimming cut 0 bases from V and 2 bases from J; bases unmatched to any gene: 1.

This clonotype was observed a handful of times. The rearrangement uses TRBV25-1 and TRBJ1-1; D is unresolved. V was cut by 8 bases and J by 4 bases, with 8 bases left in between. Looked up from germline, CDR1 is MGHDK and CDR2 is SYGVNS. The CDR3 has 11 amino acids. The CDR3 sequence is CASVKGTEAFF. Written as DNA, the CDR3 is TGTGCCAGCGTAAAGGGCACTGAAGCTTTCTTT.

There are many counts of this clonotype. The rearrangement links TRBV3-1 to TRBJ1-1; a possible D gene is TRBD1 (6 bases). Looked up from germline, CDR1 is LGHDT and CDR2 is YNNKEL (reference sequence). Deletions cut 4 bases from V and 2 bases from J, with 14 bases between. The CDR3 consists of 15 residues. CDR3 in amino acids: CASSRKGGLNTEAFF. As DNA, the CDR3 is TGTGCCAGCAGCCGAAAGGGGGGCCTTAACACTGAAGCTTTCTTT.

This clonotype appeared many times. Here the CDR3 reads CSAPSGSVSYEQYF. The CDR3 DNA follows: TGCAGTGCTCCTAGCGGGAGTGTTTCCTACGAGCAGTACTTC. The chain uses TRBV20-1 and TRBJ2-7; 10 bases line up with TRBD2. The CDR3 has 14 amino acids. V gave up 5 bases and J gave up 1 base; unmatched junction bases: 5. Per germline, CDR1 DFQATT and CDR2 SNEGSKA (reference sequence).

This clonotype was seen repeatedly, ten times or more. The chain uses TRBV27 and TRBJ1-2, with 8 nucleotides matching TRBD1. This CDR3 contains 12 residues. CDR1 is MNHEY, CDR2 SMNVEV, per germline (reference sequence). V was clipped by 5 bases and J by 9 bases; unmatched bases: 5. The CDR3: CASSPRQGSYTF. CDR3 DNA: TGTGCCAGCAGTCCACGACAGGGGAGCTACACCTTC.

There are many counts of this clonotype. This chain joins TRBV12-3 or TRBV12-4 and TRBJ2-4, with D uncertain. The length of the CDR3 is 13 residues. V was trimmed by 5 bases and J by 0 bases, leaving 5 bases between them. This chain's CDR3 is CASSPLAKNIQYF. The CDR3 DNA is TGTGCCAGCAGTCCCCTAGCCAAAAACATTCAGTACTTC.

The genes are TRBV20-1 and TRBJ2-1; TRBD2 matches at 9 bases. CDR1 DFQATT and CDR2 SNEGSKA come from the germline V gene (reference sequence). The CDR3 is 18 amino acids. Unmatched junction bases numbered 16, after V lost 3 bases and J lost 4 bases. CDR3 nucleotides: TGCAGTGCTAGCCGCCTAGCGGGACCGGACCTCGCTTACAATGAGCAGTTCTTC. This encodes CSASRLAGPDLAYNEQFF.

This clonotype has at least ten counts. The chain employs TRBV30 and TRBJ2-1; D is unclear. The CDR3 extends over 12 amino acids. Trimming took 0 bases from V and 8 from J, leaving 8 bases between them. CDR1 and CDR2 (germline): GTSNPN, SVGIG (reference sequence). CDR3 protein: CAWSVSRYEQFF. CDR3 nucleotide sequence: TGTGCCTGGAGTGTGTCAAGGTATGAGCAGTTCTTC. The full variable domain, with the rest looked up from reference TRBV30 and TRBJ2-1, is SQTIHQWPATLVQPVGSPLSLECTVEGTSNPNLYWYRQAAGRGLQLLFYSVGIGQISSEVPQNLSASRPQDRQFILSSKKLLLSDSGFYLCAWSVSRYEQFFGPGTRLTVL.

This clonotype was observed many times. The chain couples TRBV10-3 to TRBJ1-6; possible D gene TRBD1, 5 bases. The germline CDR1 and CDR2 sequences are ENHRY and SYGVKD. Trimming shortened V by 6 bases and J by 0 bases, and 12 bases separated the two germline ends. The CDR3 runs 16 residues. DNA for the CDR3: TGTGCCATCAGCTCCGGGGGAAACTCCTATAATTCACCCCTCCACTTT. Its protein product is CAISSGGNSYNSPLHF.

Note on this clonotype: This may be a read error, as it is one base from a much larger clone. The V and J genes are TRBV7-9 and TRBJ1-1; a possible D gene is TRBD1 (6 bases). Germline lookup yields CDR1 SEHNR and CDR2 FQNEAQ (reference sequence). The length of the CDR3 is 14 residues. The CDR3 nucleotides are TGTGCCAGCAGCTTCCCGGGGGCGAACCCTGAAGCTTTCTTT. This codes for CASSFPGANPEAFF.

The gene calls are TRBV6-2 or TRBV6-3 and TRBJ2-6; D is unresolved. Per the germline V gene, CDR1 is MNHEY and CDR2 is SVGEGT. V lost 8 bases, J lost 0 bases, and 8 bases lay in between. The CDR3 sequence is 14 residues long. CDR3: CASLRVSGANVLTF. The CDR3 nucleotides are TGTGCCAGCCTCCGGGTCTCTGGGGCCAACGTCCTGACTTTC.

Here the CDR3 reads CASSFRDSDEQFF. DNA for the CDR3: TGTGCCAGCAGCTTCCGGGACAGCGATGAGCAGTTCTTC. The rearrangement joins TRBV7-8 to TRBJ2-1; TRBD1 matches 7 bases. V was pared by 3 bases and J by 8 bases, with 4 bases of the junction left unmatched. CDR3 length equals 13 residues. Germline values: CDR1 SGHVS, CDR2 FQNEAQ.

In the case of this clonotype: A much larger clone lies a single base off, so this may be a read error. CDR3 bases: TGCAGCGTAGCTAACAGGGGCCCAACCTGCGAGCAGTACTTC. Its protein product is CSVANRGPTCEQYF. The J gene is TRBJ2-7, the V gene TRBV29-1; 7 nucleotides line up with TRBD1. CDR3 length: 14 residues. Germline lookup yields CDR1 SQVTM and CDR2 ANQGSEA. Germline trimming cut 6 bases from V and 6 bases from J; bases unmatched to any gene: 14.